This is a list of T cell receptor beta chains from one sample in a study of blood T cell repertoires in COVID-19. Here immunoSEQ multiplex PCR was the method, and the copy in TCRdb shows in-frame clones only, minus some. The sample contains about 80,000 clones, more than 70% of which appear only once. The sequenced sample was peripheral blood. The receptor set was obtained from an elderly woman with acute or convalescent COVID-19. Both conserved end residues are part of each CDR3. The D gene is left open where the match is weak. The listing skips clone size in some rows; elsewhere it reads once, few, many or a size class.

DNA: TGCGCCAGCAGCCGCACCAGCGGGAAGTCCTACAATGAGCAGTTCTTC; CDR3: CASSRTSGKSYNEQFF; J: TRBJ2-1; D: TRBD2; size: .; length: 16; V: TRBV5-1
DNA: TGTGCCAGCAGCCAAGAAGCGCTGGTGAGCTCTGAAGCTTTCTTT; CDR3: CASSQEALVSSEAFF; J: TRBJ1-1; D: .; size: .; length: 15; V: TRBV3-1/TRBV3-2
DNA: TGTGCCAGTAGTTTCACCTCGACACACCAAGAGACCCAGTACTTC; CDR3: CASSFTSTHQETQYF; J: TRBJ2-5; D: .; size: .; length: 15; V: TRBV19
DNA: TGTGCCAGCAGCACAGCCCGGGACTCAATAGCAGATACGCAGTATTTT; CDR3: CASSTARDSIADTQYF; J: TRBJ2-3; D: .; size: .; length: 16; V: TRBV9
DNA: TGCGCCAGCAGCCAGACAGGGGGTGTAAACATTCAGTACTTC; CDR3: CASSQTGGVNIQYF; J: TRBJ2-4; D: TRBD1; size: .; length: 14; V: TRBV5-1
DNA: TGTACCAGCAGCTTAGAAAGGCGGGCGGGAGGAATGTCTGCGGAGACCCAGTACTTC; CDR3: CTSSLERRAGGMSAETQYF; J: TRBJ2-5; D: TRBD2; size: .; length: 19; V: TRBV11-2
DNA: TGTGCCAGCTCACCTCCCACGAGCTCCTACAATGAGCAGTTCTTC; CDR3: CASSPPTSSYNEQFF; J: TRBJ2-1; D: .; size: .; length: 15; V: TRBV18
DNA: TGTGCCAGCAGCCTAGAGGACAGGCCCTATGGTGGCTACACCTTC; CDR3: CASSLEDRPYGGYTF; J: TRBJ1-2; D: TRBD1; size: once; length: 15; V: TRBV7-9
DNA: TGCGCCAGCAGCTTGGCCGGCCTAGCGTGGGAGCAGTACTTC; CDR3: CASSLAGLAWEQYF; J: TRBJ2-7; D: .; size: .; length: 14; V: TRBV5-1
DNA: TGTGCCAGCGCGGGAGGGCAGGTAGATACGCAGTATTTT; CDR3: CASAGGQVDTQYF; J: TRBJ2-3; D: TRBD2; size: .; length: 13; V: TRBV19
DNA: TGTGCCAGCAGCCCCACTCTGACAGGGTCCTATGGCTACACCTTC; CDR3: CASSPTLTGSYGYTF; J: TRBJ1-2; D: TRBD1; size: .; length: 15; V: TRBV28
DNA: TGCGCCAGCAGCTTGGAGGGAGGGGCTGGTGAAAAACTGTTTTTT; CDR3: CASSLEGGAGEKLFF; J: TRBJ1-4; D: .; size: .; length: 15; V: TRBV5-1
DNA: TGTGCCAGCACCCCAGCGGGAAGGGGAGTAGAGACCCAGTACTTC; CDR3: CASTPAGRGVETQYF; J: TRBJ2-5; D: TRBD2; size: .; length: 15; V: TRBV11-1
DNA: TGTGCCAGCAACCCGGGGGGGGCGAACACCGGGGAGCTGTTTTTT; CDR3: CASNPGGANTGELFF; J: TRBJ2-2; D: TRBD2; size: .; length: 15; V: TRBV6-2/TRBV6-3
DNA: TGCGCCAGCAGCTTGGAATTAGCGGGAGGAAATGAGCAGTTCTTC; CDR3: CASSLELAGGNEQFF; J: TRBJ2-1; D: TRBD2; size: .; length: 15; V: TRBV5-1
DNA: TGTGCCAGCAGCCCGATTGGGACAGTGATGAACACTGAAGCTTTCTTT; CDR3: CASSPIGTVMNTEAFF; J: TRBJ1-1; D: TRBD1; size: .; length: 16; V: TRBV7-2
DNA: TGTGCCAGCACCAACCCGGGGGTGAACACTGAAGCTTTCTTT; CDR3: CASTNPGVNTEAFF; J: TRBJ1-1; D: .; size: few; length: 14; V: TRBV5-6
DNA: TGTGCCAGCAGCCCCCTCCACGGACAGGGCAACACTGAAGCTTTCTTT; CDR3: CASSPLHGQGNTEAFF; J: TRBJ1-1; D: TRBD1; size: once; length: 16; V: TRBV7-6
DNA: TGTGCCAGCAGTGTGGGAGGGACGGCTTTAGCTGGCTACACCTTC; CDR3: CASSVGGTALAGYTF; J: TRBJ1-2; D: .; size: once; length: 15; V: TRBV2
DNA: TGTGCCACCAGCAGATTAATGCAGACAGGGGGCACTGAAGCTTTCTTT; CDR3: CATSRLMQTGGTEAFF; J: TRBJ1-1; D: TRBD1; size: .; length: 16; V: TRBV15
DNA: TGTGCCAGCAGCTGCACAGGGTGCAATGAGCAGTTCTTC; CDR3: CASSCTGCNEQFF; J: TRBJ2-1; D: .; size: .; length: 13; V: TRBV11-3
DNA: TGTGCCAGCAATCCAGGGTCGGCCTATGGCTACACCTTC; CDR3: CASNPGSAYGYTF; J: TRBJ1-2; D: .; size: .; length: 13; V: TRBV6-5
DNA: TGTGCCTGGAGGCGTACCAGACAGGTCGTGAACACTGAAGCTTTCTTT; CDR3: CAWRRTRQVVNTEAFF; J: TRBJ1-1; D: .; size: once; length: 16; V: TRBV30
DNA: TGCAGCGTCAACGGCGACAGGGGGGTTTATGAGCAGTTCTTC; CDR3: CSVNGDRGVYEQFF; J: TRBJ2-1; D: TRBD1; size: .; length: 14; V: TRBV29-1
DNA: TGTGCCAGCAGTGAAGGCCTAGGGGGAGATACGCAGTATTTT; CDR3: CASSEGLGGDTQYF; J: TRBJ2-3; D: .; size: .; length: 14; V: TRBV25-1
DNA: TGTGCCAGCAGCTCCTTAGCCGGGGGGTCCTACGAGCAGTACTTC; CDR3: CASSSLAGGSYEQYF; J: TRBJ2-7; D: TRBD2; size: .; length: 15; V: TRBV7-2
DNA: TGTGCCAGCAAGACTGGGACTAGCGGTTCCGGGGAGCTGTTTTTT; CDR3: CASKTGTSGSGELFF; J: TRBJ2-2; D: TRBD2; size: .; length: 15; V: TRBV9
DNA: TGTGCCAGCAGTGTGGACAGGGACTATGGCTACACCTTC; CDR3: CASSVDRDYGYTF; J: TRBJ1-2; D: TRBD1; size: .; length: 13; V: TRBV12-3/TRBV12-4
DNA: TGCGCCAGCAGCCAAGATAGTACTAGCGGGGGGGATGAGCAGTTCTTC; CDR3: CASSQDSTSGGDEQFF; J: TRBJ2-1; D: TRBD2; size: few; length: 16; V: TRBV4-3
DNA: TGCGCCAGCAGCGCAGGGCCCTTTGGAAATTCACCCCTCCACTTT; CDR3: CASSAGPFGNSPLHF; J: TRBJ1-6; D: .; size: few; length: 15; V: TRBV23-1
DNA: TGTGCCAGCAGTGAAGAGGGGGGGACTGAAGCTTTCTTT; CDR3: CASSEEGGTEAFF; J: TRBJ1-1; D: .; size: .; length: 13; V: TRBV2